A selection of T cell receptor beta chains follows, all from one sample in a study of cytotoxic CD8 clonotypes in ibrutinib-treated CLL. The data were produced by immunoSEQ multiplex PCR, yet TCRdb's version contains in-frame clones alone and is incomplete. The sample lists fewer than 35,000 clones, around 85% seen once, with about 8% in the top ten. The source was PBMCs, collected after 24 months of ibrutinib treatment. These receptors came from a human donor with chronic lymphocytic leukemia. The CDR3 runs from the conserved cysteine through the conserved F or W. Each record gives: D gene, V gene, clone size, J gene, CDR3 DNA, CDR3 protein. The D gene is left open where the match is weak. The size field is filled for only some rows; it gives once, few, many or a size class.

d_call: TRBD1
v_call: TRBV9
clone_size: NA
j_call: TRBJ2-1
cdr3_nt: TGTGCCAGCAGCCCTCGACCGGACAGGCCGGACTACAATGAGCAGTTCTTC
cdr3_aa: CASSPRPDRPDYNEQFF

d_call: NA
v_call: TRBV7-3
clone_size: NA
j_call: TRBJ1-3
cdr3_nt: TGTGCCAGCAGCTCCTCCGAGGGAAACACCATATATTTT
cdr3_aa: CASSSSEGNTIYF

d_call: NA
v_call: TRBV7-2
clone_size: NA
j_call: TRBJ2-6
cdr3_nt: TGTGCCAGCAGCCAGACATTGACTGGGGCCAACGTCCTGACTTTC
cdr3_aa: CASSQTLTGANVLTF

d_call: NA
v_call: TRBV2
clone_size: few
j_call: TRBJ2-7
cdr3_nt: TGTGCCAAAAAGTCGGAGTACGAGCAGTACTTC
cdr3_aa: CAKKSEYEQYF

d_call: NA
v_call: TRBV5-4
clone_size: NA
j_call: TRBJ2-7
cdr3_nt: TGTGCCAGCAGCTTGTGGGGACCATTCTCCTACGAGCAGTACTTC
cdr3_aa: CASSLWGPFSYEQYF

d_call: NA
v_call: TRBV10-3
clone_size: NA
j_call: TRBJ1-6
cdr3_nt: TGTTCCATCAGTGACTGGCAGGGTTCATATAATTCACCCCTCCACTTT
cdr3_aa: CSISDWQGSYNSPLHF

d_call: TRBD1
v_call: TRBV28
clone_size: NA
j_call: TRBJ2-7
cdr3_nt: TGTGCCAGCAGTCAGGGACAGGTCTACGAGCAGTACTTC
cdr3_aa: CASSQGQVYEQYF

d_call: TRBD1
v_call: TRBV11-2
clone_size: NA
j_call: TRBJ2-1
cdr3_nt: TGTGCCAGCAGCTTACAACAGGGGGTATACAATGAGCAGTTCTTC
cdr3_aa: CASSLQQGVYNEQFF

d_call: NA
v_call: TRBV6-5
clone_size: few
j_call: TRBJ1-5
cdr3_nt: TGTGCCAGCAGTTCGCTCTTCAATCAGCCCCAGCATTTT
cdr3_aa: CASSSLFNQPQHF

d_call: NA
v_call: TRBV30
clone_size: NA
j_call: TRBJ1-4
cdr3_nt: TGTGCCTGGAGTCTAAATTCCGGGACAAGGGGAGAAAAACTGTTTTTT
cdr3_aa: CAWSLNSGTRGEKLFF

d_call: NA
v_call: TRBV29-1
clone_size: NA
j_call: TRBJ2-7
cdr3_nt: TGCAGCGTTGAAGAAGGTCAAGGGCTTTCGGAGCAGTACTTC
cdr3_aa: CSVEEGQGLSEQYF

d_call: NA
v_call: TRBV6-6
clone_size: NA
j_call: TRBJ2-7
cdr3_nt: TGTGCCAGCAGTTTACAAATCCCCCCGGGCACCTACGAGCAGTACTTC
cdr3_aa: CASSLQIPPGTYEQYF

d_call: NA
v_call: TRBV5-1
clone_size: NA
j_call: TRBJ1-2
cdr3_nt: TGCGCCAGCAGCTACTCCACGGCAGGGCTGAGTGGCTACACCTTC
cdr3_aa: CASSYSTAGLSGYTF

d_call: TRBD2
v_call: TRBV7-6
clone_size: NA
j_call: TRBJ2-7
cdr3_nt: TGTGCCAGCAGCCCGGGACTAGCGGGGGCAGGTGGTTACGAGCAGTACTTC
cdr3_aa: CASSPGLAGAGGYEQYF

d_call: TRBD2
v_call: TRBV7-9
clone_size: NA
j_call: TRBJ2-1
cdr3_nt: TGTGCCAGCAGCTTAGCTCCTAGCGGGAGCTCCTACAATGAGCAGTTCTTC
cdr3_aa: CASSLAPSGSSYNEQFF

d_call: TRBD2
v_call: TRBV7-2
clone_size: few
j_call: TRBJ2-5
cdr3_nt: TGTGCCAGCAGCTTAAGGTCGGGGGGGCTCCAAGAGACCCAGTACTTC
cdr3_aa: CASSLRSGGLQETQYF

d_call: NA
v_call: TRBV11-2
clone_size: NA
j_call: TRBJ2-1
cdr3_nt: TGTGCCAGCAGCTTAGAATCTGGGGTCAATGAGCAGTTCTTC
cdr3_aa: CASSLESGVNEQFF

d_call: NA
v_call: TRBV7-9
clone_size: NA
j_call: TRBJ2-5
cdr3_nt: TGTGCCAGCAGCTCCCCGCTGTGGCCGGCACAAGAGACCCAGTACTTC
cdr3_aa: CASSSPLWPAQETQYF

d_call: TRBD2
v_call: TRBV19
clone_size: NA
j_call: TRBJ2-3
cdr3_nt: TGTGCCAGTAGTATACCCCGCGCGGGGGGCTTAGTTAGCACAGATACGCAGTATTTT
cdr3_aa: CASSIPRAGGLVSTDTQYF

d_call: NA
v_call: TRBV7-9
clone_size: NA
j_call: TRBJ2-3
cdr3_nt: TGTGCCAGCAGCTTAGCGTCAGATACGCAGTATTTT
cdr3_aa: CASSLASDTQYF

d_call: NA
v_call: TRBV12-2
clone_size: NA
j_call: TRBJ1-6
cdr3_nt: TGTGCAAGTCGCCCTCTGAGTTCACCCCTCCACTTT
cdr3_aa: CASRPLSSPLHF

d_call: TRBD1
v_call: TRBV6-6
clone_size: NA
j_call: TRBJ1-2
cdr3_nt: TGTGCCAGCAGTTACTGGGACAGGGACTACACCTTC
cdr3_aa: CASSYWDRDYTF

d_call: NA
v_call: TRBV7-3
clone_size: NA
j_call: TRBJ1-3
cdr3_nt: TGTGCCAGCAGCTTAAGTGGGGACCCCTCTGGAAACACCATATATTTT
cdr3_aa: CASSLSGDPSGNTIYF

d_call: NA
v_call: TRBV5-8
clone_size: few
j_call: TRBJ2-2
cdr3_nt: TGTGCCAGCACCCTTGTTGGGGGCCCGAACACCGGGGAGCTGTTTTTT
cdr3_aa: CASTLVGGPNTGELFF

d_call: NA
v_call: TRBV7-9
clone_size: NA
j_call: TRBJ2-7
cdr3_nt: TGTGCCAGCAGCTTGAGGAACGAGCAGTACTTC
cdr3_aa: CASSLRNEQYF

d_call: NA
v_call: TRBV7-8
clone_size: NA
j_call: TRBJ2-5
cdr3_nt: TGTGCCAGCAGCTTAGTCAGGGGGGCTCAACAAGAGACCCAGTACTTC
cdr3_aa: CASSLVRGAQQETQYF

d_call: TRBD1
v_call: TRBV30
clone_size: NA
j_call: TRBJ1-1
cdr3_nt: TGTGCCTGGATTATGACAGGGGGCAAAACTGAAGCTTTCTTT
cdr3_aa: CAWIMTGGKTEAFF

d_call: NA
v_call: TRBV19
clone_size: NA
j_call: TRBJ2-3
cdr3_nt: TGTGCCAGTAGTGCCGGTTTAGGTACGCAGTATTTT
cdr3_aa: CASSAGLGTQYF

d_call: NA
v_call: TRBV5-5
clone_size: NA
j_call: TRBJ1-2
cdr3_nt: TGTGCCAGCAGCTTATCGGCAGACTATGGCTACACCTTC
cdr3_aa: CASSLSADYGYTF

d_call: NA
v_call: TRBV27
clone_size: NA
j_call: TRBJ1-1
cdr3_nt: TGTGCCAGCAGTTTAGCATCGACAGTGAACACTGAAGCTTTCTTT
cdr3_aa: CASSLASTVNTEAFF

d_call: NA
v_call: TRBV27
clone_size: NA
j_call: TRBJ1-5
cdr3_nt: TGTGCCAGCAGCCCATTGGGCCAATGGGATCAGCCCCAGCATTTT
cdr3_aa: CASSPLGQWDQPQHF

d_call: NA
v_call: TRBV6-1
clone_size: NA
j_call: TRBJ1-6
cdr3_nt: TGTGCCAGCAGTGGGGGACTTGATTCACCCCTCCACTTT
cdr3_aa: CASSGGLDSPLHF

d_call: TRBD1
v_call: TRBV18
clone_size: NA
j_call: TRBJ2-2
cdr3_nt: TGTGCCAGCTACTACGACAGGGTCTTATCGGACACCGGGGAGCTGTTTTTT
cdr3_aa: CASYYDRVLSDTGELFF

d_call: NA
v_call: TRBV5-8
clone_size: once
j_call: TRBJ1-1
cdr3_nt: TGTGCCAGCAGCTCTCCGATTATTGGCGCTGAAGCTTTCTTT
cdr3_aa: CASSSPIIGAEAFF

d_call: TRBD1
v_call: TRBV5-8
clone_size: NA
j_call: TRBJ2-7
cdr3_nt: TGTGCCAGCAGCTACCGGAGGACAGGGTACTACGAGCAGTACTTC
cdr3_aa: CASSYRRTGYYEQYF

d_call: NA
v_call: TRBV5-1
clone_size: NA
j_call: TRBJ2-2
cdr3_nt: TGCGCCAGCAGCTTGGAGGTTACAGTCTCGAGCACCGGGGAGCTGTTTTTT
cdr3_aa: CASSLEVTVSSTGELFF

d_call: TRBD2
v_call: TRBV11-3
clone_size: NA
j_call: TRBJ2-1
cdr3_nt: TGTGCCAGCAGCTTAAGTCGGTCCTTGCGGGGGGGCTTCGACAATGAGCAGTTCTTC
cdr3_aa: CASSLSRSLRGGFDNEQFF